This T cell receptor beta chain appears in the sequencing data of a study of blood T cell repertoires in COVID-19. Trimming cost V 1 base and J 6 bases; bases outside gene matches: 6. CDR3 size: 15 residues. Germline CDR1 and CDR2: LNHDA and SQIVND (reference sequence). Study processing details: Reference gene primer amplification gave nucleated cell count estimates. Some clones are missing from TCRdb's copy, which holds only in-frame ones; the method was immunoSEQ multiplex PCR. That table gives V, J and clone size, and the DNA gave D and trimming. The data show roughly 170,000 clones, roughly nine tenths seen once.

The rearrangement uses TRBV19 and TRBJ1-5; 7 bases are shared with TRBD1. This TCR was recovered from a man aged 65 to 79 with active or convalescent COVID-19. Source material: peripheral blood. DNA of the CDR3: TGTGCCAGTAGTATAGGAGGGGGCCCTGGTCAGCCCCAGCATTTT. Its protein is CASSIGGGPGQPQHF.